Presented here are 24 T cell receptor beta chains from one specimen sequenced in a study of intratumoral heterogeneity in liver cancer. Produced via immunoSEQ multiplex PCR; TCRdb's table is partial and in-frame only. In the table there are around 5,400 clones, around 68% of which are singletons. Material: tumor-adjacent normal tissue, obtained before any cancer treatment. These receptors were taken from a man aged 65-85 years with hepatocellular carcinoma.

V is TRBV7-2 and J is TRBJ2-5; D might be TRBD2 (6 bases). CDR1 is SGHTA, CDR2 FQGNSA, per germline. The V and J ends lost 4 bases and 4 bases respectively, with 10 bases between them. This CDR3 is built from 13 residues. CDR3 residues: CASSSPGLETQYF. The DNA of the CDR3 is TGTGCCAGCAGCTCACCGGGACTAGAGACCCAGTACTTC.

The chain uses TRBV27 and TRBJ1-1; 9 nucleotides match TRBD1. The CDR3 sequence is 14 residues long. V gave up 6 bases and J gave up 2 bases; unmatched junction bases: 4. Germline V CDR1 and CDR2: MNHEY, SMNVEV (reference sequence). CDR3 bases: TGTGCCAGCAGGGGGACAGGGATCAACACTGAAGCTTTCTTT. The encoded protein is CASRGTGINTEAFF.

The DNA of the CDR3 is TGTGCCAGCAGCTTGAGCCAGGACAGGTCCTTGACCCTCCACTTT. Residues: CASSLSQDRSLTLHF. The V gene is TRBV5-5, the J gene TRBJ1-6; 7 nucleotides align to TRBD1. V lost 1 base, J lost 14 bases, and 12 bases stayed unmatched. This CDR3 has 15 amino acids. Germline CDR1 SGHKS, CDR2 YYEKEE (reference sequence).

The J gene is TRBJ2-5, the V gene TRBV7-8, with 8 positions matching TRBD2. The CDR3 spans 15 residues. The junction had 3 bases not matched to a gene; V was cut back by 1 base and J by 2 bases. From germline, CDR1 is SGHVS and CDR2 FQNEAQ. Here the CDR3 DNA reads TGTGCCAGCAGCTTAGGACTAGCGCGACAAGAGACCCAGTACTTC. Its protein is CASSLGLARQETQYF.

This clone was seen more than once but under ten times. The chain carries TRBV5-6 and TRBJ1-5; 7 bases fit TRBD1. The germline gives CDR1 SGHDT, CDR2 YYEEEE. The CDR3 runs to 15 residues. V shed 4 bases and J 3 bases; nucleotides not matched to a gene: 7. CDR3 region: CASSIAGGDNQPQHF. The CDR3 nucleotides are TGTGCCAGCAGCATAGCAGGGGGTGACAATCAGCCCCAGCATTTT.

The gene calls are TRBV4-3 and TRBJ2-3, with TRBD2 as a possible D gene (6 bases). Germline lookup yields CDR1 LGHNA and CDR2 YSLEER. The CDR3 loop spans 14 amino acids. The germline V and J ends were trimmed by 4 bases and 4 bases, with 12 bases remaining between them. The CDR3 spells CASSPRTISDTQYF. The CDR3 nucleotides read TGCGCCAGCAGCCCCCGGACTATTTCAGATACGCAGTATTTT.

This chain links TRBV7-3 with TRBJ2-5; 8 positions agree with TRBD1. V shed 4 bases, J shed 6 bases, and the junction held 4 bases outside the gene matches. The CDR3 runs 13 residues. The germline gives CDR1 SGHTA, CDR2 FQGTGA. The CDR3 loop reads CASSSDRGQTQYF. The DNA for the CDR3 is TGTGCCAGCAGCTCTGACAGGGGACAGACCCAGTACTTC.

The V and J genes are TRBV7-8 and TRBJ2-1; 7 bases are a match to TRBD2. V gave up 0 bases and J gave up 6 bases; unmatched junction bases: 2. CDR1 is SGHVS, CDR2 FQNEAQ, per germline. The CDR3 sequence is 14 residues long. In DNA, the CDR3 is TGTGCCAGCAGCTTAGCATGGGGGGGCAATGAGCAGTTCTTC. This gives the protein CASSLAWGGNEQFF.

This clone was recorded once. The chain joins TRBV5-1 to TRBJ1-6; D unclear. The CDR3 loop spans 15 amino acids. The V gene's germline CDR1 is SGHRS and CDR2 YFSETQ. Between the trimmed V and J ends, which lost 0 bases and 9 bases, there was a span of 13 bases. The CDR3 sequence: CASSLGDLLSSPLHF. CDR3 nucleotide sequence: TGCGCCAGCAGCTTGGGAGACCTTCTGAGTTCACCCCTCCACTTT.

A single count supports this clone. V and J are TRBV27 and TRBJ2-3; a possible D gene is TRBD1 (6 bases). Trimming took off 4 bases at V and 5 bases at J, with 16 bases between the two ends. CDR1 and CDR2 (germline): MNHEY, SMNVEV (reference sequence). The CDR3 covers 15 residues. The CDR3 DNA is TGTGCCAGCAGTTCCGGGACATTGGTAGGAGATACGCAGTATTTT. This sequence encodes CASSSGTLVGDTQYF.

This sequence joins TRBV27 and TRBJ1-1; D is ambiguous. Trimming removed 3 bases at V and 4 bases at J, with 12 bases between. The V gene's germline CDR1 is MNHEY and CDR2 SMNVEV (reference sequence). The CDR3 has 14 amino acids. The CDR3 bases are TGTGCCAGCAGTTTGACCATTTGGGGCACTGAAGCTTTCTTT. Translated: CASSLTIWGTEAFF.

CDR3 coding DNA: TGTGCCAGCAGTTATCGGGTATCAGAGACCCAGTACTTC. Translating it yields CASSYRVSETQYF. J is TRBJ2-5 and V is TRBV6-5; D uncertain. Germline assignment: CDR1 MNHEY and CDR2 SVGAGI. Trimming removed 3 bases at V and 4 bases at J, with 9 bases between. This CDR3 contains 13 residues.

This chain connects TRBV19 to TRBJ2-2, with D possibly matching TRBD2 (5 bases). From germline, CDR1 is LNHDA and CDR2 SQIVND (reference sequence). Trimming cost V 3 bases and J 3 bases, with 8 bases left between them. The CDR3 runs 14 residues. CDR3 region: CASSMGSHTGELFF. As DNA, the CDR3 is TGTGCCAGTAGTATGGGGAGTCACACCGGGGAGCTGTTTTTT.

In regard to this clone: Being one base from a much bigger clone, this may be a read error. For the CDR3, the DNA is TGTGCCACCAATGAAGCGACAGGGAGCTCCTACGAGCAGTACTTC. Encoded protein: CATNEATGSSYEQYF. V is TRBV15 and J is TRBJ2-7, with 7 bases identical to TRBD1. The CDR3 extends over 15 amino acids. Germline V gives CDR1 LNHNV, CDR2 YYDKDF (reference sequence). The junction had 9 bases not matched to a gene; V was cut back by 7 bases and J by 0 bases.

The CDR3 DNA reads TGTGCCAGCAGACCTGCGGGACTCACAGATACGCAGTATTTT. Amino acids: CASRPAGLTDTQYF. The gene calls are TRBV5-5 and TRBJ2-3; a possible D gene is TRBD2 (6 bases). Trimming stripped 5 bases from V and 2 bases from J, with 12 bases between. Germline lookup yields CDR1 SGHKS and CDR2 YYEKEE (reference sequence). This CDR3 comprises 14 residues.

The CDR3 spells CASSQDLGSGNQPQHF. In DNA form, the CDR3 reads TGTGCCAGCAGCCAAGATCTAGGGTCCGGCAATCAGCCCCAGCATTTT. The chain recombines TRBV4-2 with TRBJ1-5; no clear D. Germline CDR1 LGHNA, CDR2 YNFKEQ. The CDR3 extends over 16 amino acids. V was pared by 0 bases and J by 2 bases, with 11 bases between.

V gene TRBV4-2 combines with J gene TRBJ2-6, with TRBD1 matching over 7 bases. V was pared by 1 base and J by 0 bases, with 12 bases of the junction left unmatched. The V gene's germline CDR1 is LGHNA and CDR2 YNFKEQ. The CDR3 is 20 amino acids. CDR3 in DNA: TGTGCCAGCAGCCAAGTCCCCTCACAGGGGTTTAGCTCTGGGGCCAACGTCCTGACTTTC. This gives the protein CASSQVPSQGFSSGANVLTF.

The chain joins TRBV3-1 (or the pseudogene TRBV3-2) to TRBJ1-4, with 10 bases matching TRBD1. This CDR3 has 15 amino acids. After removal of 6 bases from V and 6 bases from J, the junction contained 7 bases not matched to a gene. Germline V CDR1 and CDR2: LGHDT, YNNKEL (reference sequence). The CDR3 DNA follows: TGTGCCAGCAGACAAACGGGACAGGGGTATGAAAAACTGTTTTTT. Translating gives CASRQTGQGYEKLFF.

The chain carries TRBV6-2 or TRBV6-3 and TRBJ2-2, with D perhaps matching TRBD1 (6 bases). This CDR3 spans 16 amino acids. V was cut by 4 bases and J by 5 bases, with 17 bases left in between. Looked up from germline, CDR1 is MNHEY and CDR2 is SVGEGT. The CDR3 is CASSFEGGRGTGELFF. The CDR3 bases are TGTGCCAGCAGTTTCGAAGGGGGTCGTGGAACCGGGGAGCTGTTTTTT.

V and J are TRBV11-1 and TRBJ1-1; no reliable D call. CDR3 length equals 15 residues. V was pared by 5 bases and J by 3 bases, with 16 bases between. From germline, CDR1 is SGHAT and CDR2 FQDESV (reference sequence). DNA for the CDR3: TGTGCCAGCAGCATGGTCCCGGGTTTGGACACTGAAGCTTTCTTT. It codes for CASSMVPGLDTEAFF.

The J gene is TRBJ2-6, the V gene TRBV15, with no clear D. The CDR3 has 14 residues. In germline, CDR1 is LNHNV, CDR2 YYDKDF (reference sequence). Trimming stripped 7 bases from V and 0 bases from J, with 7 bases between. This CDR3 reads CATKPISGANVLTF. In DNA, the CDR3 is TGTGCCACCAAACCGATCTCTGGGGCCAACGTCCTGACTTTC.

The chain employs TRBV10-3 and TRBJ2-1, with 10 bases matching TRBD1. Looked up from germline, CDR1 is ENHRY and CDR2 is SYGVKD. The junction had 2 bases not matched to a gene; V was cut back by 6 bases and J by 9 bases. The CDR3 length is 12 residues. The CDR3 DNA reads TGTGCCATCAGAGACAGGGGGCTTGAGCAGTTCTTC. It specifies CAIRDRGLEQFF.

The rearrangement links TRBV2 to TRBJ1-4; possible D gene TRBD1, 5 bases. The CDR3 is made up of 11 amino acids. V was clipped by 8 bases and J by 8 bases, with 9 bases between them. Germline values: CDR1 SNHLY, CDR2 FYNNEI. CDR3 coding DNA: TGTGCCAGCTGGGGGTTCGAAAAACTGTTTTTT. This codes for CASWGFEKLFF. The full variable domain, in which reference TRBV2 and TRBJ1-4 provide the parts outside the CDR3, is EPEVTQTPSHQVTQMGQEVILRCVPISNHLYFYWYRQILGQKVEFLVSFYNNEISEKSEIFDDQFSVERPDGSNFTLKIRSTKLEDSAMYFCASWGFEKLFFGSGTQLSVL.

The DNA for the CDR3 is TGTGCCAGCAGCACCCGGACTAGCGAGGGGAATGAGCAGTTCTTC. It codes for CASSTRTSEGNEQFF. The chain employs TRBV7-6 and TRBJ2-1, with TRBD2 matching 9 bases. J gave up 7 bases and V 5 bases, and 9 bases lay outside the gene matches. The CDR3 spans 15 residues. CDR1 SGHVS and CDR2 FNYEAQ come from the germline V gene.